This TCR beta chain came from a study of CD8+CD57+ T cells in acquired aplastic anemia listed by TCRdb under 2018. In terms of the full investigation: On average, sorted CD4+ and CD8+ cells yielded around 3.1 ug of extracted DNA, with a range of roughly 0.17 to 30 ug. A CD8+CD57+ expansion meant a frequency higher than the mean frequency seen in healthy subjects. Study-wide conclusions, independent of this receptor: Patients and healthy controls showed no significant difference in CD8+ Simpson's diversity (P=0.060). Roughly 30 CD8+ CDR3 sequences were found to be shared between patients and controls, but these sequences appeared to be highly expressed in patients and within the immunodominant clones of the patients.

Expansion of CD8+CD57+ cells had been shown by flow cytometry in the patients chosen for sequencing. Every patient had severe acquired aplastic anemia, diagnosed using the International Study of Aplastic Anemia and Agranulocytosis and Camitta criteria. No patient had received any therapy when blood was sampled. TCR repertoires of sorted CD4+ and CD8+ blood T cells from severe aplastic anemia patients and healthy subjects were deep-sequenced in the study. Patients were enrolled in the USA under clinicaltrials.gov protocols 00001620, 01623167, 00001397, 00071045, 00081523 and 00961064. Ficoll-Paque density gradient centrifugation was used to isolate peripheral blood mononuclear cells. Before DNA was extracted, CD4+ and CD8+ T cells were sorted using either FACS or magnetic beads. V is shortened by 4 bases, J by 4 bases, and the region joining them spans 11 bases. Based on the germline V gene (reference sequence), the CDR1 and CDR2 sequences are LNHDA and SQIVND. Taken from cysteine to phenylalanine, the CDR3 has 14 residues. Only the CDR3 portion is preserved as DNA: 42 bases, with reading frame beginning at the first base.

Genomic DNA was used as template for profiling of TCR beta VDJ combinations and CDR3 sequences. An Illumina HiSeq 2000 was the platform used for TCR repertoire sequencing. The paper's processing steps were these. TRBV/TRBJ rearrangement plots, CDR3 size and DJ length profiles, and Simpson's diversity index were used to evaluate the repertoires. The most abundant DNA sequence in the deep sequencing data was defined as the immunodominant clone. CDR3 amino acid sequences were checked for sharing across subjects and were also compared against the VDJdb database and published repertoires. TCRdb redid the processing of the public reads, applying fastp at Q25 and MiXCR, and retained in-frame beta chains. A single entry per CDR3 protein holds the most common genes and DNA from its merged rows. The V and J calls and clone size are TCRdb's, not the authors'. The sample includes about 170,000 distinct CDR3 sequences, with roughly 48% observed a single time. The top ten clones comprise roughly 1.1% of the sample.

In this sample, this clonotype turned up once. Its antigen specificity is not known. Within one base of it there is no much larger clone, and no base qualities were kept. One read alone is a weak basis. The receptor was isolated from a human donor with aplastic anemia. The chain was built from TRBV19 and TRBJ2-1; the D segment may tentatively be TRBD1 or TRBD2, each giving 5 matched bases. The source material was sorted CD4+, CD8+, or CD8+CD57+ T cells (not recorded which) from PBMCs. The DNA sequence follows: TGTGCCAGTAGTACGGGACCCATATACAATGAGCAGTTCTTC. It specifies CASSTGPIYNEQFF.